This T cell receptor beta chain was observed in a study of shared clonotypes between healthy human individuals. Sorted-subset replicate PCR reactions contained around 220 ng DNA, corresponding to tens of thousands of T cell genomes. The assay was immunoSEQ multiplex PCR, and TCRdb's table has in-frame clones only and misses some. The table lists about 980,000 clones, roughly 72% of them singletons, with 1.5% in the top ten. Study observations and caveats: Investigators expected sequencing depth to affect clonotype sharing among donors. A generally larger estimated richness was seen in naive subsets than in memory subsets. It was observed that about 5% of naive CD4 clonotypes were shared across several donors.

Germline V gene sequence: CDR1 SGHVS, CDR2 FQNEAQ. The V and J ends lost 5 bases and 1 base respectively, with 18 bases between them. CDR3 length: 17 residues. Comments on this clone: The antigen is undetermined.

V gene TRBV7-8 combines with J gene TRBJ1-5; TRBD1 is a possible D gene (5 bases). This receptor was obtained from a man aged 18 to 30 in good health. Input material: memory CD4+ T cells sorted from blood. The subset here: CD45RA-negative fraction. CDR3: CASSHFGRGASNQPQHF. Here the CDR3 DNA reads TGTGCCAGCAGCCACTTTGGGAGGGGTGCGAGCAATCAGCCCCAGCATTTT.